This T cell receptor beta chain was found in a study of blood T cell repertoires in COVID-19. Assay: immunoSEQ multiplex PCR; the TCRdb copy retains only in-frame clones and omits some. The table has 200,000 to 250,000 clones, about 90% seen once. V lost 2 bases, J lost 5 bases, and 18 bases lay in between. Germline V gene data show CDR1 as LNHNV and CDR2 as YYDKDF (reference sequence). CDR3 length equals 17 residues. This chain joins TRBV15 and TRBJ2-2; maybe TRBD1 (5 bases). Sequencing was performed on peripheral blood. The clonotype comes from a woman aged 25 to 45 who had recovered from COVID-19. The CDR3 sequence is CATSRLVGQGRTGELFF. As DNA, the CDR3 is TGTGCCACCAGCAGACTGGTGGGGCAGGGTCGGACCGGGGAGCTGTTTTTT.